These 11 T cell receptor beta chains came from one sample sequenced in a study of T cell clusters in autoimmune cytopenias. TRB rearrangements were amplified by touch-down multiplex PCR with mixed TRB-A/B primers. Each CDR3 protein gets one entry in TCRdb, which reprocessed the multiplex PCR reads and gives no DNA. The table for this sample gives roughly 6,500 distinct CDR3 sequences. Each sample's input was roughly 250 ng genomic DNA, roughly 38,000 genome equivalents. The same sample was also studied in work on T cell repertoires in aging, cancer and after chemotherapy.

Sequences were obtained from peripheral blood. The receptor source for this set is a human donor in good health.

The chain recombines TRBV7-6 with TRBJ2-2. This CDR3 is 13 amino acids long. Germline loops: CDR1 SGHVS, CDR2 FNYEAQ. CDR3 sequence: CASSLINTGELFF.

The chain uses TRBV6-5 and TRBJ2-7; no DNA is available, so the TRBD2 call from TCRdb remains unchecked. Germline-derived CDR1 and CDR2 are MNHEY and SVGAGI. CDR3 length: 14 residues. The CDR3 loop is CASSPGLATYEQYF.

This chain connects TRBV19 to TRBJ1-4; TCRdb's D call, TRBD1, is unchecked because there is no DNA. This CDR3 has 17 amino acids. Germline loops: CDR1 LNHDA, CDR2 SQIVND (reference sequence). CDR3 residues: CASTGTGASIPMTKLFF.

The V gene is TRBV18, the J gene TRBJ2-1; TCRdb returns TRBD1, unconfirmable since there is no DNA. The germline V gene has CDR1 KGHSH and CDR2 LQKENI. CDR3 length: 15 residues. The chain's CDR3 is CASSPPQGAYNEQFF.

This chain links TRBV29-1 with TRBJ1-2. Germline-derived CDR1 and CDR2 are SQVTM and ANQGSEA. The CDR3 runs 15 residues. CDR3: CSVRGGALRGYGYTF.

This rearrangement joins TRBV19 to TRBJ1-2; TCRdb lists TRBD1, though no DNA is available to test this call. In germline, CDR1 is LNHDA, CDR2 SQIVND (reference sequence). The CDR3 consists of 15 residues. CDR3 amino acids: CASSMEGQGPYGYTF. Looking up the rest from reference TRBV19 and TRBJ1-2 gives the full variable domain: DGGITQSPKYLFRKEGQNVTLSCEQNLNHDAMYWYRQDPGQGLRLIYYSQIVNDFQKGDIAEGYSVSREKKESFPLTVTSAQKNPTAFYLCASSMEGQGPYGYTFGSGTRLTVV.

The CDR3 loop is CASSFEGASADTQYF. V usage is TRBV5-5 and J usage is TRBJ2-3; TCRdb gives TRBD1 as the D gene, but with no DNA this cannot be confirmed. The CDR3 spans 15 residues. CDR1 is SGHKS, CDR2 YYEKEE, per germline (reference sequence).

The J gene is TRBJ2-7, the V gene TRBV6-1; TCRdb's D call, TRBD1, is unchecked because there is no DNA. The CDR3 runs 13 residues. Germline V gives CDR1 MNHNS, CDR2 SASEGT. The CDR3 spells CASSMDRGREQYF.

The CDR3 spells CASSRQTTDTQYF. The chain uses TRBV27 and TRBJ2-3; TCRdb outputs TRBD1, but without DNA this stays unchecked. This CDR3 has 13 amino acids. CDR1 MNHEY and CDR2 SMNVEV come from the germline V gene (reference sequence).

The V gene is TRBV5-5, the J gene TRBJ2-1. The CDR3 loop spans 15 amino acids. Germline values: CDR1 SGHKS, CDR2 YYEKEE (reference sequence). This chain's CDR3 is CASSLDGDSYNEQFF.

Considering frequency, this clonotype is medium-sized (0.01 to 0.1%). This chain connects TRBV5-1 to TRBJ2-1; as DNA is missing, the TRBD1 call by TCRdb cannot be tested. The CDR3 spans 16 residues. Germline V gives CDR1 SGHRS, CDR2 YFSETQ. The CDR3 here is CASSLAPGGNNNEQFF.